What follows are 9 T cell receptor beta chains derived from one specimen sequenced in a study of technical replicates of blood from several donors. Assay used: immunoSEQ multiplex PCR; TCRdb lists only in-frame clones, some missing. The sample includes tens of thousands of clones, approximately 90% seen only once; the top ten take roughly 4.5%. Sequenced sample: PBMCs. The receptors originated from a human donor in good health. Some clones in this sample may be carry-over from other donors' samples.

As concerns this clone: This CDR3 is also generated by other DNA sequences in the sample. The rearrangement links TRBV5-1 to TRBJ1-2; 7 bases align to TRBD1. V shed 3 bases, J shed 0 bases, and the junction held 2 bases outside the gene matches. The CDR3 spans 14 residues. Germline CDR1 is SGHRS and CDR2 is YFSETQ. CDR3 coding DNA: TGCGCCAGCAGCTGGGACAGTTCTAACTATGGCTACACCTTC. It encodes CASSWDSSNYGYTF.

V is TRBV27 and J is TRBJ2-7; TRBD2 matches 7 bases. From germline, CDR1 is MNHEY and CDR2 SMNVEV (reference sequence). CDR3 size: 15 residues. The J segment lost 3 bases and the V segment lost 6 bases, leaving 11 bases of the junction unmatched. CDR3 amino acids: CASSPRSSGVYEQYF. Written as DNA, the CDR3 is TGTGCCAGCAGCCCCCGGTCTAGCGGCGTCTACGAGCAGTACTTC.

The CDR3 DNA reads TGCAGCGTTGAGGAGGGAAAGACCCAGTACTTC. Residues: CSVEEGKTQYF. The chain joins TRBV29-1 to TRBJ2-5, with D possibly being TRBD2 (6 bases). Germline CDR1 is SQVTM and CDR2 is ANQGSEA. The CDR3 sequence is 11 residues long. V shed 3 bases and J shed 6 bases, with 8 bases lying between them.

This clone was recorded a few times. The CDR3 region is CASSLDRVLWNTEAFF. CDR3 DNA: TGTGCCAGCAGTTTGGACAGGGTGTTGTGGAACACTGAAGCTTTCTTT. V and J are TRBV2 and TRBJ1-1, with 8 positions matching TRBD1. V shed 5 bases and J 1 base; nucleotides not matched to a gene: 9. Germline loops: CDR1 SNHLY, CDR2 FYNNEI. This CDR3 has 16 residues.

The chain's CDR3 is CAWSGAGVSGANVLTF. The CDR3 nucleotides are TGTGCCTGGAGTGGGGCAGGGGTTTCTGGGGCCAACGTCCTGACTTTC. The chain couples TRBV30 to TRBJ2-6; tentatively, D is TRBD1 (6 bases). Trimming pared 1 base from V and 1 base from J, leaving 11 bases between. Germline loops: CDR1 GTSNPN, CDR2 SVGIG (reference sequence). The CDR3 length is 16 residues.

The CDR3 nucleotides are TGTGCCAGCAGTTACTCCGGACAGAGCTCCTACAATGAGCAGTTCTTC. This translates into CASSYSGQSSYNEQFF. This chain links TRBV6-5 with TRBJ2-1; tentative D call: TRBD1 (6 bases). Trimming removed 0 bases from V and 0 bases from J, with 9 bases in between. Germline CDR1 MNHEY, CDR2 SVGAGI. This CDR3 spans 16 amino acids.

The chain is built from TRBV19 and TRBJ2-3, with 7 bases identical to TRBD1. The CDR3 is 18 amino acids. Trimming took 8 bases from V and 2 from J; bases not matched to a gene: 19. Germline V gene lookup returns CDR1 LNHDA and CDR2 SQIVND (reference sequence). The DNA of the CDR3 is TGTGCCAGTCGCCCAGTGGGGACAGTTTTTTCCCCCACAGATACGCAGTATTTT. This gives the protein CASRPVGTVFSPTDTQYF.

This clone has only one observation. This chain connects TRBV9 to TRBJ1-4, with D perhaps matching TRBD1 (5 bases). The CDR3 is 14 residues long. V was pared by 2 bases and J by 3 bases, with 8 bases between. The V gene's germline CDR1 is SGDLS and CDR2 YYNGEE. The CDR3 sequence is CASSVGASNEKLFF. DNA for the CDR3: TGTGCCAGCAGCGTTGGGGCCTCTAATGAAAAACTGTTTTTT.

The CDR3 region has the DNA TGTGCTAGTGGCCGAACGATGGAGCCCAACGAGCAGTACTTC. It yields the protein CASGRTMEPNEQYF. The V gene is TRBV12-5, the J gene TRBJ2-7; D uncertain. V gave up 6 bases and J gave up 5 bases, with 17 bases separating them. This CDR3 region has 14 residues. Germline CDR1 LGHNT, CDR2 FRNRAP.